This TCR beta chain was recovered during a study of T cell responses to AZD1222 COVID-19 vaccine. This clone was counted a single time. The CDR3 loop spans 13 amino acids. V was clipped by 6 bases and J by 8 bases, with 15 bases between them. CDR1 and CDR2 (germline): SGHTA, FQGTGA. The method was immunoSEQ multiplex PCR; TCRdb's version includes in-frame clones alone and lacks a portion of them. The sample includes 100,000 to 150,000 clones, roughly 92% of them seen just once. This chain links TRBV7-3 with TRBJ2-3; D tentatively fits TRBD1 or TRBD2 (7 bases each). This sequence was found in an adult who received the AZD1222 COVID-19 vaccine. Specimen: peripheral blood, collected 28 days after the second AZD1222 dose. CDR3 residues: CASRSGDSGTQYF. The CDR3 DNA sequence: TGTGCCAGCAGGAGCGGGGACAGTGGTACGCAGTATTTT.